The 9 T cell receptor beta chains listed next were all sequenced from one sample in a study of control samples from healthy donors and cancer patients. Libraries were prepared by immunoSEQ multiplex PCR; TCRdb keeps only in-frame clonotypes and omits some of them. The repertoire holds 90,000 to 100,000 clones, with roughly three quarters as singletons. Sequencing was carried out using blood. Source of these receptors: a woman aged 25 to 39 in good health.

The chain recombines TRBV25-1 with TRBJ1-5; D is unresolved. In germline, CDR1 is MGHDK, CDR2 SYGVNS. V lost 3 bases and J 5 bases, leaving 8 bases between the germline ends. This CDR3 region has 13 residues. In DNA, the CDR3 is TGTGCCAGCAGTGACTCTATCCATCAGCCCCAGCATTTT. Amino acid sequence: CASSDSIHQPQHF.

The chain combines TRBV27 with TRBJ1-3; 7 nucleotides agree with TRBD1. Germline CDR1 is MNHEY and CDR2 is SMNVEV (reference sequence). Trimming took 4 bases from V and 0 from J; bases not matched to a gene: 3. This CDR3 spans 15 amino acids. The CDR3 sequence: CASSSRGFSGNTIYF. CDR3 in DNA: TGTGCCAGCAGTTCCAGGGGGTTCTCTGGAAACACCATATATTTT.

J is TRBJ2-1 and V is TRBV12-5; no clear D gene. V gave up 7 bases and J gave up 4 bases, with 11 bases separating them. CDR1 is LGHNT, CDR2 FRNRAP, per germline. CDR3 size: 13 residues. CDR3 in DNA: TGTGCTAGTGCCGCAGCACATTACAATGAGCAGTTCTTC. This encodes CASAAAHYNEQFF.

Here the CDR3 reads CASSLALGKGFTEAFF. DNA of the CDR3: TGTGCCAGCAGCTTAGCGCTAGGGAAAGGGTTCACTGAAGCTTTCTTT. V usage is TRBV7-2 and J usage is TRBJ1-1; D remains ambiguous. V lost 0 bases and J lost 4, with 15 bases in between. This CDR3 has 16 residues. Germline CDR1 SGHTA, CDR2 FQGNSA.

The chain employs TRBV18 and TRBJ1-5; a weak D match, TRBD1 (5 bases). CDR3 length: 12 residues. In germline, CDR1 is KGHSH, CDR2 LQKENI. Trimming cost V 3 bases and J 6 bases, with 6 bases left between them. DNA for the CDR3: TGTGCCAGCTCACCCCAGGGTCAGCCCCAGCATTTT. Translated, it gives CASSPQGQPQHF.

The chain carries TRBV18 and TRBJ1-1; 7 bases match TRBD1. Germline V gene lookup returns CDR1 KGHSH and CDR2 LQKENI. V dropped 0 bases and J dropped 6; count of bases not matched to a gene: 4. The CDR3 sequence is 14 residues long. CDR3 coding DNA: TGTGCCAGCTCACCACCGGGACAGAGGGCTGAAGCTTTCTTT. The encoded protein is CASSPPGQRAEAFF.

The J gene is TRBJ1-1, the V gene TRBV5-6; D possibly corresponds to TRBD1 (6 bases). Germline V gene sequence: CDR1 SGHDT, CDR2 YYEEEE. V lost 1 base to trimming and J lost 2 bases, with 9 bases between them. The CDR3 sequence is 14 residues long. CDR3 protein: CASSLRGDNTEAFF. The CDR3 region has the DNA TGTGCCAGCAGCTTGAGGGGGGACAACACTGAAGCTTTCTTT.

The CDR3: CASSLAGGPASGVEQFF. The CDR3 nucleotides are TGTGCCAGCAGCCTAGCGGGGGGGCCCGCCTCTGGGGTTGAGCAGTTCTTC. The V gene is TRBV5-4, the J gene TRBJ2-1; 12 bases match TRBD2. The germline V gene encodes CDR1 SGHNT and CDR2 YYREEE (reference sequence). The CDR3 is 17 residues long. J was trimmed by 9 bases and V by 4 bases; bases with no gene match: 14.

This clone was counted between two and nine times. The V and J genes are TRBV12-3 or TRBV12-4 and TRBJ1-1; D is uncertain. This CDR3 region has 13 residues. Deletions cut 5 bases from V and 3 bases from J, with 10 bases between. The CDR3 DNA sequence: TGTGCCAGCAGTAAAGAGCTTGACACTGAAGCTTTCTTT. It translates to CASSKELDTEAFF.